This is a list of T cell receptor beta chains from one sample in a study of cytomegalovirus exposure and HLA in healthy donors. Data came from immunoSEQ multiplex PCR; TCRdb stores just in-frame clones and leaves some out. This sample has 120,000 to 150,000 clones, with over 8% found just once. The sequenced sample was PBMCs. The receptors were gathered from a male donor in good health and CMV-seronegative. CDR3s include the opening cysteine and the closing phenylalanine or tryptophan. D genes are given only for firm matches. Where a row states a size, it is once, few, many or the class of an expanded clone; other rows omit it.

CDR3 protein: CATAGRPSGNYGYTF
CDR3 DNA: TGTGCCACGGCGGGTAGGCCCTCCGGTAACTATGGCTACACCTTC
clone size: -
CDR3 length: 15
D gene: -
V gene: TRBV7-9
J gene: TRBJ1-2

CDR3 protein: CASWPGASGMKQETQYF
CDR3 DNA: TGCGCCAGCTGGCCTGGGGCTAGCGGGATGAAACAAGAGACCCAGTACTTC
clone size: few
CDR3 length: 17
D gene: TRBD2
V gene: TRBV5-1
J gene: TRBJ2-5

CDR3 protein: CASSREFGTGFSYEQYF
CDR3 DNA: TGCGCCAGCAGCCGAGAGTTCGGGACAGGGTTTTCCTACGAGCAGTACTTC
clone size: -
CDR3 length: 17
D gene: TRBD1
V gene: TRBV4-3
J gene: TRBJ2-7

CDR3 protein: CSGLTSGRGEQYF
CDR3 DNA: TGCAGCGGCTTGACTAGCGGGAGGGGCGAGCAGTACTTC
clone size: -
CDR3 length: 13
D gene: TRBD2
V gene: TRBV29-1
J gene: TRBJ2-7

CDR3 protein: CASSLGGGFSEAFF
CDR3 DNA: TGTGCCAGCAGCTTAGGGGGAGGGTTCTCTGAAGCTTTCTTT
clone size: few
CDR3 length: 14
D gene: -
V gene: TRBV7-3
J gene: TRBJ1-1

CDR3 protein: CASSPVQGGEKLFF
CDR3 DNA: TGTGCCAGCAGCCCGGTCCAGGGTGGAGAAAAACTGTTTTTT
clone size: few
CDR3 length: 14
D gene: -
V gene: TRBV11-2
J gene: TRBJ1-4

CDR3 protein: CASSDRGRNQPQHF
CDR3 DNA: TGTGCCAGTAGTGACAGGGGCCGCAATCAGCCCCAGCATTTT
clone size: -
CDR3 length: 14
D gene: TRBD1
V gene: TRBV19
J gene: TRBJ1-5

CDR3 protein: CASSQDGGRNTEAFF
CDR3 DNA: TGCGCCAGCAGCCAAGATGGAGGCAGGAACACTGAAGCTTTCTTT
clone size: few
CDR3 length: 15
D gene: -
V gene: TRBV4-3
J gene: TRBJ1-1

CDR3 protein: CASKEGRGVTGELFF
CDR3 DNA: TGTGCCAGCAAGGAGGGAAGGGGTGTAACCGGGGAGCTGTTTTTT
clone size: -
CDR3 length: 15
D gene: -
V gene: TRBV2
J gene: TRBJ2-2

CDR3 protein: CAIGVTANTGELFF
CDR3 DNA: TGTGCCATCGGTGTCACTGCGAACACCGGGGAGCTGTTTTTT
clone size: few
CDR3 length: 14
D gene: -
V gene: TRBV10-3
J gene: TRBJ2-2

CDR3 protein: CASSVTPGTPNTGELFF
CDR3 DNA: TGTGCCAGCAGCGTTACTCCCGGGACTCCAAACACCGGGGAGCTGTTTTTT
clone size: few
CDR3 length: 17
D gene: -
V gene: TRBV9
J gene: TRBJ2-2

CDR3 protein: CASSFRGGSTDTQYF
CDR3 DNA: TGTGCCAGCAGCTTCCGGGGAGGGAGCACAGATACGCAGTATTTT
clone size: few
CDR3 length: 15
D gene: TRBD2
V gene: TRBV7-8
J gene: TRBJ2-3

CDR3 protein: CASSPSGGVRARGQETQYF
CDR3 DNA: TGTGCCAGCAGTCCTAGCGGGGGGGTTCGGGCAAGAGGTCAAGAGACCCAGTACTTC
clone size: -
CDR3 length: 19
D gene: TRBD2
V gene: TRBV28
J gene: TRBJ2-5

CDR3 protein: CASSGQGQETQYF
CDR3 DNA: TGTGCCAGCAGCGGACAGGGCCAAGAGACCCAGTACTTC
clone size: few
CDR3 length: 13
D gene: TRBD1
V gene: TRBV11-2
J gene: TRBJ2-5